This T cell receptor beta chain was sequenced in a study of beta chain features in type 1 diabetes. Every isolated RNA sample was fully reverse transcribed, so sequencing captured expressed TCRB transcripts. The data were produced by immunoSEQ multiplex PCR, yet TCRdb's version contains in-frame clones alone and is incomplete. The table includes 100,000 to 150,000 clones, roughly 17% detected once. Only a few counts were recorded for this clone. Its specificity is unknown. Study conclusions and caveats: When VDJ junctions were examined, type 1 diabetes patients showed fewer insertions and more deletions. Researchers report that Type 1 diabetes patients had moderately but significantly shorter TCRB CDR3s across all four CD4+ subsets.

The CDR3 loop spans 16 amino acids. With 8 bases clipped from V and 1 base from J, the junction kept 9 bases outside the gene matches. Germline CDR1 MGHDK, CDR2 SYGVNS. The sequencing input was central memory CD4+ T cells from blood. This receptor was obtained from a man between 18 and 35 years old with type 1 diabetes. The V and J genes are TRBV25-1 and TRBJ2-3; 10 nucleotides match TRBD2. In DNA form, the CDR3 reads TGTGCCAGCGGAAAACGGCTAGCGGGGGGCACAGATACGCAGTATTTT. As protein: CASGKRLAGGTDTQYF. The full variable domain, its missing parts supplied by reference TRBV25-1 and TRBJ2-3, is EADIYQTPRYLVIGTGKKITLECSQTMGHDKMYWYQQDPGMELHLIHYSYGVNSTEKGDLSSESTVSRIRTEHFPLTLESARPSHTSQYLCASGKRLAGGTDTQYFGPGTRLTVL.